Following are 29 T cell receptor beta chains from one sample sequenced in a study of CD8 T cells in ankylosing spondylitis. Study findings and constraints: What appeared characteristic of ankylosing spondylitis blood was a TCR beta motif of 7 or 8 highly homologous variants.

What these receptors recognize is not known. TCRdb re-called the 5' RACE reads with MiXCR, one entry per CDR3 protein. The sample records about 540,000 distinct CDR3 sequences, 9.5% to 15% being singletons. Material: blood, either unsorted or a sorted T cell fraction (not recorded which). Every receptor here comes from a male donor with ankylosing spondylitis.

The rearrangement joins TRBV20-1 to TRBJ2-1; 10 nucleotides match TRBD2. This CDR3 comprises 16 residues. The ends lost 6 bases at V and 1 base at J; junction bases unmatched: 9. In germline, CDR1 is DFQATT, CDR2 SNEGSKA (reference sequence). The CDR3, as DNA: TGCAGTGCGAAAGGGGCAGCGGGAGGGTCCTACAATGAGCAGTTCTTC. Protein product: CSAKGAAGGSYNEQFF.

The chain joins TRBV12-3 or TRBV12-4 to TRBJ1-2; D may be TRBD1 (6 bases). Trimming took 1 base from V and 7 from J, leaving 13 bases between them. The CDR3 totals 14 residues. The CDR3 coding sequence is TGTGCCAGCAGTTTAGATACAGGGTCAACTGGCTACACCTTC. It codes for CASSLDTGSTGYTF.

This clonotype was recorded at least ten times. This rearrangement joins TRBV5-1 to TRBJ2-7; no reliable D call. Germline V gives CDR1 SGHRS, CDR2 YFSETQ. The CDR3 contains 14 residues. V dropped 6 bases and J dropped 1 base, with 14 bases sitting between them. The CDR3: CASTSISPSYEQYF. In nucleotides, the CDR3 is TGCGCCAGCACCTCCATATCCCCGTCCTACGAGCAGTACTTC.

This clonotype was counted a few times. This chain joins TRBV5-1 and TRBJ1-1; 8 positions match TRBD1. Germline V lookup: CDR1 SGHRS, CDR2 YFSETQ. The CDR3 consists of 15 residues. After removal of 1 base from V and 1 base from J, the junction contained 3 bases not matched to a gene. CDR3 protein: CASSLTQGANTEAFF. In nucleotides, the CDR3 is TGCGCCAGCAGCTTGACTCAGGGGGCGAACACTGAAGCTTTCTTT.

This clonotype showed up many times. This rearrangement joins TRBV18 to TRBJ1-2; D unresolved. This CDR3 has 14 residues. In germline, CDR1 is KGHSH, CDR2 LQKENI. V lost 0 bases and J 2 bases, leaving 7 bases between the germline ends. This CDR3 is CASSPPKRNYGYTF. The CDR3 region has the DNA TGTGCCAGCTCACCACCGAAGAGAAACTATGGCTACACCTTC. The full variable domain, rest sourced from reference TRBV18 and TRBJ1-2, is NAGVMQNPRHLVRRRGQEARLRCSPMKGHSHVYWYRQLPEEGLKFMVYLQKENIIDESGMPKERFSAEFPKEGPSILRIQQVVRGDSAAYFCASSPPKRNYGYTFGSGTRLTVV.

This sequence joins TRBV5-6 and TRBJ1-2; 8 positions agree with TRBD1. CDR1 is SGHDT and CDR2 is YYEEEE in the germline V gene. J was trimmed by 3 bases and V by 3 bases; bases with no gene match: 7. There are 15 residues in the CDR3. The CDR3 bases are TGTGCCAGCAGCTCTCGGGACAGGCACTACTATGGCTACACCTTC. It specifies CASSSRDRHYYGYTF.

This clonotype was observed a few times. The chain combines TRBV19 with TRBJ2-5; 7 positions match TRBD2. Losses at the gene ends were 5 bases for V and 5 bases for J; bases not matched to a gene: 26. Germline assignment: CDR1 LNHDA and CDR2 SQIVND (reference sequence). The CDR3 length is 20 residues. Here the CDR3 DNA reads TGTGCCAGTAGTCAACCGGGGTGGCTCGGACCCGGGAGGACCAGTGAGACCCAGTACTTC. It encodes CASSQPGWLGPGRTSETQYF.

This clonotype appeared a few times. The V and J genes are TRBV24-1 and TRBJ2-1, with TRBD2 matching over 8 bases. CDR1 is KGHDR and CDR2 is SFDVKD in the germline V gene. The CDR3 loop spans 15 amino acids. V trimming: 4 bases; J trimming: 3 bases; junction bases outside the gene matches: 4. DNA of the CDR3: TGTGCCACCAGTGACCAGCGGGAGCACTACAATGAGCAGTTCTTC. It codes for CATSDQREHYNEQFF.

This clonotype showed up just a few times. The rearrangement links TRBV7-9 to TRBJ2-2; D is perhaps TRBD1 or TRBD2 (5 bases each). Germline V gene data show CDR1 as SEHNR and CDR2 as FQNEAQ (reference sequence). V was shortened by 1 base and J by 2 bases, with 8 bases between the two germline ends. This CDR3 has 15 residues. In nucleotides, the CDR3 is TGTGCCAGCAGCTTAGGGGGGATTAACACCGGGGAGCTGTTTTTT. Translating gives CASSLGGINTGELFF. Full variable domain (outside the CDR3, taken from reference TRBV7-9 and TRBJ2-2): DTGVSQNPRHKITKRGQNVTFRCDPISEHNRLYWYRQTLGQGPEFLTYFQNEAQLEKSRLLSDRFSAERPKGSFSTLEIQRTEQGDSAMYLCASSLGGINTGELFFGEGSRLTVL.

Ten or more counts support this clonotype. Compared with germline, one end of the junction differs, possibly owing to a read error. As DNA, the CDR3 is TGCAGTCCTAGGGCGGGAGGGACAGATACGCAGTATTTT. Protein sequence: CSPRAGGTDTQYF. V and J are TRBV20-1 and TRBJ2-3; 9 nucleotides align to TRBD2. The germline V gene has CDR1 DFQATT and CDR2 SNEGSKA (reference sequence). The CDR3 sequence is 13 residues long.

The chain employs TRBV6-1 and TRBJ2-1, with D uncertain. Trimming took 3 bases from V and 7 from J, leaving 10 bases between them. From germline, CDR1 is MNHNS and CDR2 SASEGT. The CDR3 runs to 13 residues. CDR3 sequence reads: CASSDLARNEQFF. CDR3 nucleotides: TGTGCCAGCAGTGACCTGGCTAGGAATGAGCAGTTCTTC.

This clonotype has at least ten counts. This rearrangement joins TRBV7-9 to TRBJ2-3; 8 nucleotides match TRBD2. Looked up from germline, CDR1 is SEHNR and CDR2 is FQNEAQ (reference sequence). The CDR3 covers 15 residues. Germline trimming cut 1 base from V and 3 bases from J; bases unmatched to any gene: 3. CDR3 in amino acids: CASSLGAGVTDTQYF. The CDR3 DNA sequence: TGTGCCAGCAGCTTAGGAGCGGGAGTGACAGATACGCAGTATTTT.

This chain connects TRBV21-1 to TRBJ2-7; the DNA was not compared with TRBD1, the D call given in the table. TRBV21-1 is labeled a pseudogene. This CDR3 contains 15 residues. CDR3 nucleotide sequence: TGTGCCAGCAGCAAATTACCAGGGGGACCCTACGAGCAGTACGTC. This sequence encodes CASSKLPGGPYEQYV.

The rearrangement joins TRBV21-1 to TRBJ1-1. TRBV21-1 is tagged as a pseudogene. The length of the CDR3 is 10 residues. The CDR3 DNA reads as TGTGCCAGCATCTCAACTGAAGCTTTCTTT. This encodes CASISTEAFF.

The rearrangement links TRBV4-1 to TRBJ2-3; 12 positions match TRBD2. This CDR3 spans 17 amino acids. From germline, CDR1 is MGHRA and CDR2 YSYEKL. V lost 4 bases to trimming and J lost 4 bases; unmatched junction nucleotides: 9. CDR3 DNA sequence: TGCGCCAGCAGCCTCGGACTAGCGGGAAGAGGCTCAGATACGCAGTATTTT. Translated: CASSLGLAGRGSDTQYF.

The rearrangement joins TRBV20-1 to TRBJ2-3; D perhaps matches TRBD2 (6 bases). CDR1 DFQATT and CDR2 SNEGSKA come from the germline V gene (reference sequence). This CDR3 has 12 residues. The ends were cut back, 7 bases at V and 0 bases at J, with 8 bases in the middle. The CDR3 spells CSEEGSTDTQYF. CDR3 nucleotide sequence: TGCAGTGAGGAGGGAAGCACAGATACGCAGTATTTT.

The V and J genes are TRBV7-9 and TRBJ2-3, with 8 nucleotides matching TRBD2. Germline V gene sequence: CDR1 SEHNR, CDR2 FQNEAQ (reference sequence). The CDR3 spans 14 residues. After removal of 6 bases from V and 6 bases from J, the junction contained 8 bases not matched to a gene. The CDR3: CASSPSGGPDTQYF. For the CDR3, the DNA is TGTGCCAGCAGTCCGTCGGGAGGGCCTGATACGCAGTATTTT.

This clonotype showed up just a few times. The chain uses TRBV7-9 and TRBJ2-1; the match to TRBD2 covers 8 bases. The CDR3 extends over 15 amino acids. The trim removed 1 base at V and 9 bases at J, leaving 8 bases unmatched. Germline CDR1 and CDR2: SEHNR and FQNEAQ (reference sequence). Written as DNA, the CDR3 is TGTGCCAGCAGCTTAGGACCAGCGGGAGTGAGTGAGCAGTTCTTC. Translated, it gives CASSLGPAGVSEQFF.

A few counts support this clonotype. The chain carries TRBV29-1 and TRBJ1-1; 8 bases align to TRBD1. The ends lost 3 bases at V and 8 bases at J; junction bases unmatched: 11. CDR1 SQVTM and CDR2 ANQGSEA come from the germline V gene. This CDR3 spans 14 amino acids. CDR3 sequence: CSVETGAEHWEAFF. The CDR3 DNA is TGCAGCGTTGAGACAGGGGCGGAACACTGGGAAGCTTTCTTT.

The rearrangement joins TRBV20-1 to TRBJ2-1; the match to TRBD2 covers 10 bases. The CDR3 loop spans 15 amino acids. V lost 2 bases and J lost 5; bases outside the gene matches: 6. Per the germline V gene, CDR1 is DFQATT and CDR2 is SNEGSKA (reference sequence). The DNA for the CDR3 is TGCAGTGCTAGATTATGGACTAGCGGCAACAATGAGCAGTTCTTC. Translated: CSARLWTSGNNEQFF.

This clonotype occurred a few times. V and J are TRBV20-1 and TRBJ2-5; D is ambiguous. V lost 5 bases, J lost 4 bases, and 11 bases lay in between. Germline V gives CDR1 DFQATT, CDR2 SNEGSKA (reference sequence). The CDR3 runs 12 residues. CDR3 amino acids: CSAGPPGETQYF. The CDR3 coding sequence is TGCAGTGCTGGGCCCCCAGGAGAGACCCAGTACTTC.

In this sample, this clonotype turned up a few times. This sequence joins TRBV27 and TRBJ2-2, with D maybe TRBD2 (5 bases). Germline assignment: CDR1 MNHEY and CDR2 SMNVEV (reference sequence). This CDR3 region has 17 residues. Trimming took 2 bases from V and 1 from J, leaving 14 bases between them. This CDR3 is CASSLVSRVWNTGELFF. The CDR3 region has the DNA TGTGCCAGCAGTTTAGTCTCGAGGGTGTGGAACACCGGGGAGCTGTTTTTT.

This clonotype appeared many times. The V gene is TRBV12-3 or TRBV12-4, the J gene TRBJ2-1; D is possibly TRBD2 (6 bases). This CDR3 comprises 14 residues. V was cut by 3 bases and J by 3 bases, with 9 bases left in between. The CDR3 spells CASSLNSGYNEQFF. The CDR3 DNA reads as TGTGCCAGCAGTTTGAATAGCGGCTACAATGAGCAGTTCTTC.

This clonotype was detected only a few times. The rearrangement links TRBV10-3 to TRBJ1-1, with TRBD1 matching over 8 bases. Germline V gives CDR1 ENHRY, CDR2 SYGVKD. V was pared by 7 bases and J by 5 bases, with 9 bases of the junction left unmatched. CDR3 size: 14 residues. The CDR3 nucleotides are TGTGCCATCACACTGGACAGGGAGCGGACTGAAGCTTTCTTT. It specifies CAITLDRERTEAFF.

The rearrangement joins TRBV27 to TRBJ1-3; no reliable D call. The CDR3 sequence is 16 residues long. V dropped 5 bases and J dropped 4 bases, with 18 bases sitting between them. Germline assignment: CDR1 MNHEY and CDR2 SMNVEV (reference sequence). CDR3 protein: CASSRGNSGSGNTIYF. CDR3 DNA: TGTGCCAGCAGTCGCGGGAACAGTGGATCGGGAAACACCATATATTTT.

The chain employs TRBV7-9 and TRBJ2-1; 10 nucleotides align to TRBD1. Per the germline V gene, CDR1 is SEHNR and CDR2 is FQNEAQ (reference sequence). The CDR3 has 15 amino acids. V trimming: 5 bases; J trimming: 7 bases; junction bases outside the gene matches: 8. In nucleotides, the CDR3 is TGTGCCAGCAGCCAAATTTGGACAGGGGGTAATGAGCAGTTCTTC. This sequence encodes CASSQIWTGGNEQFF.

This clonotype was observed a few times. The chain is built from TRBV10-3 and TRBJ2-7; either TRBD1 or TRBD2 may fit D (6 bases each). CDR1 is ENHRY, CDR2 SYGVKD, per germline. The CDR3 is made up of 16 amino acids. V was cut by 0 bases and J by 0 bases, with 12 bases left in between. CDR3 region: CAISESRRGSSYEQYF. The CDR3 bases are TGTGCCATCAGTGAGTCGAGGAGGGGGTCCTCCTACGAGCAGTACTTC.

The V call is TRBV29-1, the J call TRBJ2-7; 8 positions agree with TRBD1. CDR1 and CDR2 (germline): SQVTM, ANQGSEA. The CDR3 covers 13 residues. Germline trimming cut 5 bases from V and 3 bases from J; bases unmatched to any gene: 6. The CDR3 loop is CSVLTGANYEQYF. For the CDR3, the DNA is TGCAGCGTTCTGACAGGGGCGAACTACGAGCAGTACTTC.

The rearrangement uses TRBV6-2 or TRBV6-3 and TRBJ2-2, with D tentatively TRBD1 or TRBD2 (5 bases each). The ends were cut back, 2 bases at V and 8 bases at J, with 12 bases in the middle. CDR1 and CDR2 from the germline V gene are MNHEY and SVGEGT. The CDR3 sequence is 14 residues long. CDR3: CASSYEGRLGELFF. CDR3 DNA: TGTGCCAGCAGTTACGAGGGGAGACTGGGGGAGCTGTTTTTT.